This is a list of T cell receptor beta chains from one sample in a study of blood T cell repertoires in COVID-19. Sequencing used immunoSEQ multiplex PCR; TCRdb keeps in-frame clones, though not all of them. The sample includes around 75,000 clones, approximately 80% of them seen just once. Sequenced: peripheral blood. The receptors come from a man aged 50 to 60 with COVID-19, enrolled during active disease. Both conserved end residues are part of each CDR3. The D gene is left open where the match is weak. The listing skips clone size in some rows; elsewhere it reads once, few, many or a size class.

CDR3nt: TGCAGCGTTGTGGCGGCGGTCAGATACAATGAGCAGTTCTTC; CDR3aa: CSVVAAVRYNEQFF; abundance: -; v_gene: TRBV29-1; d_gene: -; j_gene: TRBJ2-1
CDR3nt: TGTGCCAGCAGCCCCCGGACAGGGGGCCTTAGCTCCTACGAGCAGTACTTC; CDR3aa: CASSPRTGGLSSYEQYF; abundance: -; v_gene: TRBV7-2; d_gene: TRBD1; j_gene: TRBJ2-7
CDR3nt: TGTGCCAGCAGCTTCGGACTAGGGAACTACGAGCAGTACTTC; CDR3aa: CASSFGLGNYEQYF; abundance: -; v_gene: TRBV5-6; d_gene: TRBD2; j_gene: TRBJ2-7
CDR3nt: TGTGCCAGCAGCTCCACAGGGATGAATGAGCAGTTCTTC; CDR3aa: CASSSTGMNEQFF; abundance: once; v_gene: TRBV6-5; d_gene: -; j_gene: TRBJ2-1
CDR3nt: TGTGCCAGCAGTGCTTCGGACAGGGGAAGGAAAGCTTTCTTT; CDR3aa: CASSASDRGRKAFF; abundance: -; v_gene: TRBV2; d_gene: TRBD1; j_gene: TRBJ1-1
CDR3nt: TGTGCCAGCAGCTTAAGCGGGGGAAGGGACGAGCAGTACTTC; CDR3aa: CASSLSGGRDEQYF; abundance: -; v_gene: TRBV7-3; d_gene: TRBD2; j_gene: TRBJ2-7
CDR3nt: TGTGCCAGCAGCCCTAACAGGGCCCTCTCCTACGAGCAGTACTTC; CDR3aa: CASSPNRALSYEQYF; abundance: -; v_gene: TRBV7-9; d_gene: -; j_gene: TRBJ2-7
CDR3nt: TGTGCCAGTAGTATACTCCTGGGGAGGGGACAGGGTAAGGCGTTT; CDR3aa: CASSILLGRGQGKAF; abundance: once; v_gene: TRBV19; d_gene: TRBD1; j_gene: TRBJ1-1
CDR3nt: TGTGCCAGTAGTATGTCGCGACTAGCGGGAGACGAGCAGTACTTC; CDR3aa: CASSMSRLAGDEQYF; abundance: -; v_gene: TRBV19; d_gene: TRBD2; j_gene: TRBJ2-7
CDR3nt: TGTGCCAGCAGTCTGTACAGATACGAGCAGTACTTC; CDR3aa: CASSLYRYEQYF; abundance: -; v_gene: TRBV28; d_gene: -; j_gene: TRBJ2-7
CDR3nt: TGTGCCAGCAGCCAAGAGCCAGCGGGAGGACTCGACAATGAGCAGTTCTTC; CDR3aa: CASSQEPAGGLDNEQFF; abundance: once; v_gene: TRBV4-2; d_gene: TRBD2; j_gene: TRBJ2-1
CDR3nt: TGTGCCAGCAGCTTAGACATGGTTTCCTACGAGCAGTACTTC; CDR3aa: CASSLDMVSYEQYF; abundance: -; v_gene: TRBV7-9; d_gene: -; j_gene: TRBJ2-7
CDR3nt: TGTGCCAGCAGTTACTGGCAAAGGACAGGGGGCGAGCAGTACTTC; CDR3aa: CASSYWQRTGGEQYF; abundance: few; v_gene: TRBV6-2/TRBV6-3; d_gene: TRBD1; j_gene: TRBJ2-7
CDR3nt: TGTGCCAGCAGCCAAGACGGCGGGAGCGTCGGGGAGCTGTTTTTT; CDR3aa: CASSQDGGSVGELFF; abundance: -; v_gene: TRBV3-1/TRBV3-2; d_gene: TRBD2; j_gene: TRBJ2-2
CDR3nt: TGTGCCAGCACTCGGGCGGGCAATTCACCCCTCCACTTT; CDR3aa: CASTRAGNSPLHF; abundance: once; v_gene: TRBV6-6; d_gene: -; j_gene: TRBJ1-6
CDR3nt: TGTGCCAGCGTCGATCATGGGACTAGCGGGAGGAGAACCGGGGAGCTGTTTTTT; CDR3aa: CASVDHGTSGRRTGELFF; abundance: -; v_gene: TRBV12-1; d_gene: -; j_gene: TRBJ2-2
CDR3nt: TGCGCCAGCAGCTTGGAGGCAGGGGAGAACTATGGCTACACCTTC; CDR3aa: CASSLEAGENYGYTF; abundance: -; v_gene: TRBV5-1; d_gene: -; j_gene: TRBJ1-2
CDR3nt: TGTGCCAGCAGTTTAGTCCTCGGAGGCAATCAGCCCCAGCATTTT; CDR3aa: CASSLVLGGNQPQHF; abundance: -; v_gene: TRBV28; d_gene: -; j_gene: TRBJ1-5
CDR3nt: TGTGCCAGCAGCCCCGTTATTTCTGGAAACACCATATATTTT; CDR3aa: CASSPVISGNTIYF; abundance: -; v_gene: TRBV7-6; d_gene: -; j_gene: TRBJ1-3
CDR3nt: TGTGCCAGCAGGGGGACAGGGGAGGGGGACGGGGAGCTGTTTTTT; CDR3aa: CASRGTGEGDGELFF; abundance: -; v_gene: TRBV28; d_gene: TRBD1; j_gene: TRBJ2-2